A single sample is the source of the 19 T cell receptor beta chains below, sequenced in a study of identifying expanded T cells in peripheral blood. Produced via immunoSEQ multiplex PCR; TCRdb's table is partial and in-frame only. The data hold over 100,000 clones, with around 90% observed a single time. Source material: blood. The receptors derive from a person between 18 and 75 years old in good health.

CDR3 DNA sequence: TGTGCCAGCTCACCTCTTAGCTCCTACGAGCAGTACTTC. Its protein is CASSPLSSYEQYF. This sequence joins TRBV18 and TRBJ2-7; D unclear. Germline V gene sequence: CDR1 KGHSH, CDR2 LQKENI. The CDR3 spans 13 residues. Trimming took off 3 bases at V and 0 bases at J, with 6 bases between the two ends. The full variable domain, in which reference TRBV18 and TRBJ2-7 provide the parts outside the CDR3, is NAGVMQNPRHLVRRRGQEARLRCSPMKGHSHVYWYRQLPEEGLKFMVYLQKENIIDESGMPKERFSAEFPKEGPSILRIQQVVRGDSAAYFCASSPLSSYEQYFGPGTRLTVT.

V and J are TRBV6-5 and TRBJ1-5, with D possibly being TRBD1 (6 bases). V dropped 7 bases and J dropped 8 bases, with 18 bases sitting between them. This CDR3 comprises 14 residues. Germline CDR1 MNHEY, CDR2 SVGAGI. The CDR3 coding sequence is TGTGCCAGCACCTACGCCAGGGGAGGCGAGCCCCAGCATTTT. Translated: CASTYARGGEPQHF.

The V and J genes are TRBV9 and TRBJ1-3; 7 nucleotides line up with TRBD1. Germline V gives CDR1 SGDLS, CDR2 YYNGEE. The CDR3 loop spans 15 amino acids. J lost 7 bases, V lost 0 bases, and 7 bases had no gene match. The CDR3 DNA sequence: TGTGCCAGCAGCGTAGCCCAGGGGGGAGGCAACACCATATATTTT. Translated: CASSVAQGGGNTIYF.

This clone showed up just once. The V call is TRBV7-3, the J call TRBJ2-3; 12 bases are shared with TRBD2. V lost 5 bases and J lost 2; bases outside the gene matches: 8. The CDR3 contains 17 residues. Germline CDR1 is SGHTA and CDR2 is FQGTGA. CDR3 sequence: CASSLRLAGGTTDTQYF. The CDR3, as DNA: TGTGCCAGCAGCCTCAGGCTAGCGGGAGGGACCACAGATACGCAGTATTTT.

The chain recombines TRBV7-2 with TRBJ2-7; D is perhaps TRBD1 (6 bases). Looked up from germline, CDR1 is SGHTA and CDR2 is FQGNSA. V lost 5 bases and J 5 bases, leaving 10 bases between the germline ends. The CDR3 consists of 12 residues. The CDR3 DNA is TGTGCCAGCAGCGGTCACAGGGACGAGCAGTACTTC. It is translated as CASSGHRDEQYF.

This CDR3 is CASSLDFDSQYGYTF. The CDR3 DNA sequence: TGTGCCAGCAGCTTGGATTTCGACAGCCAATATGGCTACACCTTC. This chain joins TRBV5-4 and TRBJ1-2, with a weak D call TRBD1 (5 bases). Germline CDR1 and CDR2: SGHNT and YYREEE (reference sequence). With 0 bases removed from V and 5 bases from J, the gap between germline ends came to 14 bases. The CDR3 extends over 15 amino acids.

For the CDR3, the DNA is TGTGCCAGCAGCGCGACCCCCTACGAGCAGTACTTC. Amino acids: CASSATPYEQYF. The V call is TRBV7-9, the J call TRBJ2-7; D gene uncertain. Trimming took off 5 bases at V and 2 bases at J, with 7 bases between the two ends. The CDR3 contains 12 residues. Germline V CDR1 and CDR2: SEHNR, FQNEAQ (reference sequence).

CDR3 sequence (DNA): TGTGCCAGCAGCGCACAGACAGGGGGCCAAGAAAAACTGTTTTTT. This gives the protein CASSAQTGGQEKLFF. The J gene is TRBJ1-4, the V gene TRBV7-6; TRBD1 matches 10 bases. V dropped 5 bases and J dropped 8; count of bases not matched to a gene: 8. Looked up from germline, CDR1 is SGHVS and CDR2 is FNYEAQ. The CDR3 contains 15 residues.

CDR3 DNA: TGTGCCAGCAGTGTAAAAACTTGGGGGGACGACACCCAAGCTTTCTTT. Its translation is CASSVKTWGDDTQAFF. The chain joins TRBV6-1 to TRBJ1-1; weak D call: TRBD1 (5 bases). The ends were cut back, 4 bases at V and 9 bases at J, with 24 bases in the middle. This CDR3 contains 16 residues. The germline gives CDR1 MNHNS, CDR2 SASEGT.

This clone was detected only a few times. The chain links TRBV7-9 to TRBJ1-2; D might be TRBD1 (6 bases). Germline V gives CDR1 SEHNR, CDR2 FQNEAQ (reference sequence). The CDR3 totals 12 residues. Trimming stripped 0 bases from V and 7 bases from J, with 6 bases between. CDR3 sequence reads: CASSLAGGGYTF. CDR3 sequence (DNA): TGTGCCAGCAGCTTAGCAGGGGGTGGCTACACCTTC.

In this sample, this clone turned up once. The V call is TRBV7-3, the J call TRBJ1-3; D call uncertain. CDR1 SGHTA and CDR2 FQGTGA come from the germline V gene. Trimming took 2 bases from V and 0 from J, leaving 5 bases between them. The CDR3 contains 14 residues. The CDR3: CASSLGSSGNTIYF. The CDR3 DNA reads as TGTGCCAGCAGCTTAGGCAGCTCTGGAAACACCATATATTTT.

This chain links TRBV27 with TRBJ2-5; possible D gene TRBD1, 6 bases. CDR1 and CDR2 from the germline V gene are MNHEY and SMNVEV (reference sequence). Trimming removed 2 bases from V and 2 bases from J, with 21 bases in between. The CDR3 has 18 amino acids. The CDR3 here is CASSLKFFLGRGQETQYF. DNA for the CDR3: TGTGCCAGCAGTTTAAAGTTTTTCCTGGGAAGGGGGCAAGAGACCCAGTACTTC.

The J gene is TRBJ2-7, the V gene TRBV21-1; TRBD1 was called by the table and not checked on the DNA. TRBV21-1 is termed a pseudogene. CDR3 length: 15 residues. The CDR3 sequence is CASSDRDRGLYEQYF. CDR3 in DNA: TGTGCCAGCAGCGACCGGGACAGGGGGCTCTACGAGCAGTACTTC.

Here the CDR3 reads CASSLVWTENEQFF. The DNA of the CDR3 is TGTGCCAGCAGCTTAGTCTGGACAGAGAATGAGCAGTTCTTC. This chain joins TRBV7-2 and TRBJ2-1; D is perhaps TRBD1 (6 bases). The germline V gene encodes CDR1 SGHTA and CDR2 FQGNSA. The length of the CDR3 is 14 residues. Trimming removed 1 base at V and 7 bases at J, with 11 bases between.

The chain links TRBV2 to TRBJ2-2; D is ambiguous. With 6 bases removed from V and 6 bases from J, the gap between germline ends came to 11 bases. Per germline, CDR1 SNHLY and CDR2 FYNNEI. The CDR3 runs 13 residues. The CDR3 region has the DNA TGTGCCAGCAGAGGAGATTTGGCCGGGGAGCTGTTTTTT. Translation gives CASRGDLAGELFF.

The chain combines TRBV28 with TRBJ2-1, with 8 bases aligning to TRBD2. This CDR3 is built from 15 residues. V lost 7 bases to trimming and J lost 8 bases; unmatched junction nucleotides: 13. Per germline, CDR1 MDHEN and CDR2 SYDVKM. CDR3 nucleotides: TGTGCCAGCACCGGAAGACTGGGACTAGATCATGAGCAGTTCTTC. It yields the protein CASTGRLGLDHEQFF.

CDR3 coding DNA: TGCGCCAGCAGTCAATCCGGGACGGGAGTAGATACGCAGTATTTT. Protein sequence: CASSQSGTGVDTQYF. The chain combines TRBV4-1 with TRBJ2-3; TRBD2 is a possible D gene (6 bases). This CDR3 is 15 amino acids long. Trimming removed 6 bases at V and 5 bases at J, with 18 bases between. The germline CDR1 and CDR2 sequences are MGHRA and YSYEKL.

The J gene is TRBJ2-7, the V gene TRBV5-5; D is unclear. The germline gives CDR1 SGHKS, CDR2 YYEKEE (reference sequence). V was trimmed by 2 bases and J by 6 bases, leaving 18 bases between them. The CDR3 is made up of 15 amino acids. The CDR3 sequence is CASSLFTAGGSEQYF. The CDR3 DNA reads as TGTGCCAGCAGCTTATTTACGGCAGGCGGTAGCGAGCAGTACTTC.

V and J are TRBV11-2 and TRBJ2-7; TRBD1 matches at 8 bases. CDR1 and CDR2 from the germline V gene are SGHAT and FQNNGV. CDR3 length equals 15 residues. Trimming removed 2 bases from V and 5 bases from J; junction bases left unmatched: 8. The CDR3: CASSLNRGIRDEQYF. In nucleotides, the CDR3 is TGTGCCAGCAGCTTAAACAGGGGGATCAGAGACGAGCAGTACTTC.